This T cell receptor beta chain was recorded in a study of blood T cell repertoires in COVID-19. The V and J ends lost 3 bases and 1 base respectively, with 15 bases between them. CDR3 length: 16 amino acids. Per germline, CDR1 LNHDA and CDR2 SQIVND (reference sequence). Method: immunoSEQ multiplex PCR; TCRdb's copy keeps in-frame clones and lacks some. The sample holds 220,000 or so clones; 65% to 85% are singletons and the top ten take approximately 6.5%. The receptor comes from a woman aged 40 to 55 who had recovered from COVID-19. Sequencing input: PBMCs or T cells enriched from blood (not recorded which). This rearrangement joins TRBV19 to TRBJ1-1; a possible D gene is TRBD1 (6 bases). CDR3 region: CASSMLETGANTEAFF. CDR3 DNA sequence: TGTGCCAGTAGTATGTTAGAGACAGGAGCGAACACTGAAGCTTTCTTT.